Presented here are 9 T cell receptor beta chains from one specimen sequenced in a study of cytomegalovirus exposure and HLA in healthy donors. Use of 60 Vbeta and 13 Jbeta primers characterized the PCR. Assay used: immunoSEQ multiplex PCR; TCRdb lists only in-frame clones, some missing. There are around 82,000 clones in the sample; under 80% occur only once, and around 5.4% lies in the top ten. Material for sequencing was PBMCs. These receptor sequences come from a male donor in good health and CMV-seropositive.

The rearrangement links TRBV4-1 to TRBJ2-5; D ambiguous. The CDR3 contains 14 residues. Germline-derived CDR1 and CDR2 are MGHRA and YSYEKL. V dropped 1 base and J dropped 5 bases, with 11 bases sitting between them. Here the CDR3 reads CASSQGSSGETQYF. The CDR3 nucleotides are TGCGCCAGCAGCCAAGGGTCCTCCGGGGAGACCCAGTACTTC.

V usage is TRBV6-6 and J usage is TRBJ2-7, with 8 positions matching TRBD1. Germline loops: CDR1 MNHNY, CDR2 SVGAGI (reference sequence). CDR3 length: 14 amino acids. Trimming cost V 2 bases and J 3 bases; bases outside gene matches: 3. CDR3 coding DNA: TGTGCCAGCAGTTACGACAGGGGAGGCTACGAGCAGTACTTC. It is translated as CASSYDRGGYEQYF.

The V and J genes are TRBV4-1 and TRBJ1-1, with D unresolved. The ends were cut back, 3 bases at V and 0 bases at J, with 20 bases in the middle. In germline, CDR1 is MGHRA, CDR2 YSYEKL. The CDR3 extends over 18 amino acids. CDR3 region: CASSQPIGRAELNTEAFF. The CDR3 DNA reads as TGCGCCAGCAGCCAGCCAATAGGGAGGGCGGAATTGAACACTGAAGCTTTCTTT.

The chain couples TRBV4-1 to TRBJ2-1; the match to TRBD2 covers 10 bases. J lost 9 bases, V lost 1 base, and 9 bases had no gene match. Germline loops: CDR1 MGHRA, CDR2 YSYEKL. The CDR3 contains 16 residues. This chain's CDR3 is CASSQGATSGVCEQFF. The CDR3 DNA sequence: TGCGCCAGCAGCCAAGGGGCTACTAGCGGGGTGTGTGAGCAGTTCTTC.

The chain couples TRBV27 to TRBJ1-1; D is perhaps TRBD1 (5 bases). With 0 bases removed from V and 7 bases from J, the gap between germline ends came to 9 bases. This CDR3 spans 13 amino acids. From germline, CDR1 is MNHEY and CDR2 SMNVEV (reference sequence). In DNA form, the CDR3 reads TGTGCCAGCAGTTTATCAGGGGCTATTGAAGCTTTCTTT. Its translation: CASSLSGAIEAFF.

The chain links TRBV5-6 to TRBJ1-5; D call uncertain. The CDR3 loop spans 14 amino acids. The V end lost 2 bases, the J end lost 5 bases, and 11 bases lay between the germline ends. CDR1 and CDR2 from the germline V gene are SGHDT and YYEEEE. CDR3 loop: CASSFRVRDQPQHF. The CDR3 DNA reads as TGTGCCAGCAGCTTCCGGGTTCGGGATCAGCCCCAGCATTTT.

This clone was seen once. The chain joins TRBV5-4 to TRBJ2-7; TRBD2 matches 9 bases. The CDR3 consists of 14 residues. Unmatched junction bases numbered 7, after V lost 3 bases and J lost 6 bases. Germline assignment: CDR1 SGHNT and CDR2 YYREEE (reference sequence). CDR3 nucleotides: TGTGCCAGCAGCTCACTCGGGACTAGCTCCGAGCAGTACTTC. Amino acid sequence: CASSSLGTSSEQYF.

The V gene is TRBV5-1, the J gene TRBJ2-3; 15 nucleotides agree with TRBD2. Germline assignment: CDR1 SGHRS and CDR2 YFSETQ. This CDR3 comprises 16 residues. V lost 5 bases, J lost 6 bases, and 7 bases stayed unmatched. The CDR3 protein is CASRRRTSGGADTQYF. The CDR3 nucleotides read TGCGCCAGCAGAAGGAGGACTAGCGGGGGGGCGGATACGCAGTATTTT.

The chain couples TRBV6-1 to TRBJ2-5; TRBD1 aligns across 8 bases. Gene TRBJ2-7 matches the end of the DNA better, so the J call may be wrong. From germline, CDR1 is MNHNS and CDR2 SASEGT. The CDR3 covers 17 residues. The CDR3 region is CASSEASSGTGAYEQYF. CDR3 bases: TGTGCCAGCAGTGAAGCGAGTTCTGGGACAGGAGCCTACGAGCAGTACTTC.